The following is a T cell receptor (beta chain) sequence with its context. Its antigen is still unknown. The entry originates in a study of T cell repertoires in cytomegalovirus infection. Study-level information: Public TCR beta signatures indicated both CMV infection and matching HLA type.

TCRdb analysed the reads with MiXCR anew, one entry per CDR3 protein. The sample consists of 90,000 to 130,000 distinct CDR3 sequences, about 9.5% of them appearing once. The V end lost 5 bases, the J end lost 2 bases, and 16 bases lay between the germline ends. The V gene's germline CDR1 is MDHEN and CDR2 SYDVKM. This CDR3 has 15 amino acids. The chain employs TRBV28 and TRBJ2-7; D might be TRBD1 or TRBD2, each matching 6 bases. The sample was PBMCs, sequenced either directly or after in vitro stimulation (not recorded which). This TCR came from a human donor in good health (CMV status not recorded). Some clones in this sample may be carry-over from other donors' samples. The CDR3 bases are TGTGCCAGCAGTCCGCCGACCGGGGGCGCCTACGAGCAGTACTTC. Its protein product is CASSPPTGGAYEQYF.